This T cell receptor (beta chain) derives from a study of shared clonotypes between healthy human individuals. The assay was immunoSEQ multiplex PCR, and TCRdb's table has in-frame clones only and misses some. The repertoire holds 2.3 million or so clones, approximately 93% seen once, with about 0.39% in the top ten. Looked up from germline, CDR1 is MNHEY and CDR2 is SVGAGI. CDR3 length: 13 amino acids. Trimming removed 4 bases from V and 1 base from J, with 7 bases in between. The TCR was taken from a man younger than 35 in good health. Some clones in this sample may be carry-over from other donors' samples. The J gene is TRBJ2-5, the V gene TRBV6-5; D gene unclear. Material for sequencing was naive CD4+ T cells from PBMCs. Subset indicated: CD45RA+ positively selected. CDR3 DNA: TGTGCCAGCAGTTCGAACATCCAAGAGACCCAGTACTTC. It specifies CASSSNIQETQYF.